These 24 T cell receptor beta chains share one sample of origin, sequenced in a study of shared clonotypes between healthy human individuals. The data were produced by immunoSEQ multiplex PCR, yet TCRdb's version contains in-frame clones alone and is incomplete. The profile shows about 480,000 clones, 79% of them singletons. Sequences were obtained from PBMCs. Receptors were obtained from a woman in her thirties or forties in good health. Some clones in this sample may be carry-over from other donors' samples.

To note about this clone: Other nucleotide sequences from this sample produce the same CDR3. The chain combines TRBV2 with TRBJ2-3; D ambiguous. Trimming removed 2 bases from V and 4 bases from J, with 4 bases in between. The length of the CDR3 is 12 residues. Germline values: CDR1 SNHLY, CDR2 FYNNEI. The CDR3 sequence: CASSERADTQYF. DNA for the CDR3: TGTGCCAGCAGTGAACGCGCAGATACGCAGTATTTT.

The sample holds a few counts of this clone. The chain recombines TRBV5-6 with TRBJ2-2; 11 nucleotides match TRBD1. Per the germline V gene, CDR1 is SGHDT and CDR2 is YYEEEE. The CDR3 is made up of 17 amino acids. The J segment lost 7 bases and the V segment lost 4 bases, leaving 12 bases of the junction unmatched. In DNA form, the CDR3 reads TGTGCCAGCAGCCCTACCGGGACAGGGGGTCTCGACGGGGAGCTGTTTTTT. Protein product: CASSPTGTGGLDGELFF.

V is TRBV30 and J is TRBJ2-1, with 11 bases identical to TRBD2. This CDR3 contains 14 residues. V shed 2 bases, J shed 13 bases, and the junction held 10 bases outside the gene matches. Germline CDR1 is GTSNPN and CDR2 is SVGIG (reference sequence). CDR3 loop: CAWSLNPTSGRQFF. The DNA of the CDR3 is TGTGCCTGGAGTCTCAACCCTACTAGCGGGAGACAGTTCTTC.

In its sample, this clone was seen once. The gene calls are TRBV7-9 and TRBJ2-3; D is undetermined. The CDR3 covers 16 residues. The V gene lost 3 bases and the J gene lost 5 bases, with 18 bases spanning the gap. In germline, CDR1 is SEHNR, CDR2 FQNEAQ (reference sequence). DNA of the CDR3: TGTGCCAGCAGCTTTCCTCCGGGCGAGTGGAAAGATACGCAGTATTTT. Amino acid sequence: CASSFPPGEWKDTQYF.

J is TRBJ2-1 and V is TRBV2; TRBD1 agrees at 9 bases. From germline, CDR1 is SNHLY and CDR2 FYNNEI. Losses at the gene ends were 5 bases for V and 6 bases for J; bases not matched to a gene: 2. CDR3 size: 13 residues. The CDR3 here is CASSRGQGNEQFF. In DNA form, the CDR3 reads TGTGCCAGCAGTCGGGGACAGGGCAATGAGCAGTTCTTC. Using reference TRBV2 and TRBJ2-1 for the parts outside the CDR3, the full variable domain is EPEVTQTPSHQVTQMGQEVILRCVPISNHLYFYWYRQILGQKVEFLVSFYNNEISEKSEIFDDQFSVERPDGSNFTLKIRSTKLEDSAMYFCASSRGQGNEQFFGPGTRLTVL.

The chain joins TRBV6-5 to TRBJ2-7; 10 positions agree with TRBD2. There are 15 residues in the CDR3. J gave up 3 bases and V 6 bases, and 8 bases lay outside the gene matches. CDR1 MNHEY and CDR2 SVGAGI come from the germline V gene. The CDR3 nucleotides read TGTGCCAGCAGCACAGGGACTAGCGCATACTACGAGCAGTACTTC. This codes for CASSTGTSAYYEQYF.

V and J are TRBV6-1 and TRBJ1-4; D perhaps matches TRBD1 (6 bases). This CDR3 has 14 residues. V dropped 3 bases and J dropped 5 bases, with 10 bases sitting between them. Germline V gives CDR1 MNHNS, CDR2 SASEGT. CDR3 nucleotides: TGTGCCAGCAGTGAGAGGACAGACAATGAAAAACTGTTTTTT. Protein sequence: CASSERTDNEKLFF.

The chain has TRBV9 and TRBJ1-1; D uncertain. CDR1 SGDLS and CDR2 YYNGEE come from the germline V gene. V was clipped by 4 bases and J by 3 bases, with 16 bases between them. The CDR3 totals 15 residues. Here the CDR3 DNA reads TGTGCCAGCAGCCCCCAAGCCGGCCTGGACACTGAAGCTTTCTTT. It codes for CASSPQAGLDTEAFF.

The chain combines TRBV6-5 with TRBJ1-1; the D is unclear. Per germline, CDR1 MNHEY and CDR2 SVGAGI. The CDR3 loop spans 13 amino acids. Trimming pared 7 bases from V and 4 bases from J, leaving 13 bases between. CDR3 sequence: CASTKSGTTEAFF. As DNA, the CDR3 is TGTGCCAGCACTAAGAGTGGTACCACTGAAGCTTTCTTT.

The CDR3 coding sequence is TGTGCCAGCAGTTTAAGGGCTACAATATGGTTCTTC. It codes for CASSLRATIWFF. The V gene is TRBV28, the J gene TRBJ2-1, with unresolved D. Germline CDR1 reads MDHEN; CDR2 reads SYDVKM. The CDR3 is made up of 12 amino acids. Trimming took 2 bases from V and 15 from J, leaving 14 bases between them.

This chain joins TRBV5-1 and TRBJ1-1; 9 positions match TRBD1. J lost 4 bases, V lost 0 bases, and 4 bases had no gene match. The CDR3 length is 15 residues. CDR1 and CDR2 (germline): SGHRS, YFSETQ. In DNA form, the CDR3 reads TGCGCCAGCAGCTTGGGGGGACAGGGTGGCACTGAAGCTTTCTTT. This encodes CASSLGGQGGTEAFF.

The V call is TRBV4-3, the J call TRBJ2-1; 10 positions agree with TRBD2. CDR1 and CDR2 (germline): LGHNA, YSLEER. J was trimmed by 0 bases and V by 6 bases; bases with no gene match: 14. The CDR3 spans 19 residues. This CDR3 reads CASSHQLAGSSRSYNEQFF. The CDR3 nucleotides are TGCGCCAGCAGTCACCAACTAGCGGGGAGCTCCCGCTCCTACAATGAGCAGTTCTTC.

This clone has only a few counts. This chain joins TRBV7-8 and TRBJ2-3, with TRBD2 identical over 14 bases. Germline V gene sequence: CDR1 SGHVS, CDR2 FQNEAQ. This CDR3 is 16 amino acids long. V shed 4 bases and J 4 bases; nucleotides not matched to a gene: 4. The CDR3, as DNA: TGTGCCAGCAGCTCGGGACTAGCGGGGGTCGCAGATACGCAGTATTTT. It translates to CASSSGLAGVADTQYF.

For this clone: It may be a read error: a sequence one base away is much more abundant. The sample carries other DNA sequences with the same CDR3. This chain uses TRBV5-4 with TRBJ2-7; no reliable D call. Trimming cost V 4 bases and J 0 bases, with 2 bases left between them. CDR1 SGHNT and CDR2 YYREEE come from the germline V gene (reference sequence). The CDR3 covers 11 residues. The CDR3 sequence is CASSASYEQYF. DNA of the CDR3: TGTGCCAGCAGCGCCTCCTACGAGCAGTACTTC.

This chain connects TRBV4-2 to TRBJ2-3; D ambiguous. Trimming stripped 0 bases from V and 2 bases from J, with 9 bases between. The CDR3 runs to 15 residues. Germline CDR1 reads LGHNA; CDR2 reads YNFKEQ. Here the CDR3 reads CASSQEIGPTDTQYF. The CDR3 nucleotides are TGTGCCAGCAGCCAAGAGATAGGACCCACAGATACGCAGTATTTT.

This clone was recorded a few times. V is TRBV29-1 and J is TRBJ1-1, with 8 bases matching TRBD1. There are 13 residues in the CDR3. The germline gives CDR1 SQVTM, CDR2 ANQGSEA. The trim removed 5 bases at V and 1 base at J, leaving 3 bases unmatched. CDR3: CSVSDRGNTEAFF. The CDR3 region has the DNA TGCAGCGTTAGCGACAGGGGGAACACTGAAGCTTTCTTT.

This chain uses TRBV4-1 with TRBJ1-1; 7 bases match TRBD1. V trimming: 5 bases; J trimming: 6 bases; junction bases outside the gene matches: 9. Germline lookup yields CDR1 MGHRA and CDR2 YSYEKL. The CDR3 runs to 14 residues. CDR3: CASSSRGGEAEAFF. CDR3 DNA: TGCGCCAGCAGCTCCAGGGGGGGAGAGGCTGAAGCTTTCTTT.

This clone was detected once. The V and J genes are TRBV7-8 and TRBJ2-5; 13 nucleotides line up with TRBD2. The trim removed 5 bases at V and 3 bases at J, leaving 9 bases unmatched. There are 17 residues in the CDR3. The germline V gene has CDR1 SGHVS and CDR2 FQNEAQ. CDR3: CASSPATSGRLEETQYF. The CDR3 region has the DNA TGTGCCAGCAGCCCAGCGACTAGCGGGAGGTTGGAAGAGACCCAGTACTTC.

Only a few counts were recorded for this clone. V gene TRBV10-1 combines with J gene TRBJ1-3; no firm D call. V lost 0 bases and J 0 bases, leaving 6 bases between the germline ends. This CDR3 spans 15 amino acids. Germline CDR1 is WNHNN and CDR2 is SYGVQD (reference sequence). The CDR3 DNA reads TGCGCCAGCAGTGAGTCCCTGGACTCTGGAAACACCATATATTTT. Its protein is CASSESLDSGNTIYF.

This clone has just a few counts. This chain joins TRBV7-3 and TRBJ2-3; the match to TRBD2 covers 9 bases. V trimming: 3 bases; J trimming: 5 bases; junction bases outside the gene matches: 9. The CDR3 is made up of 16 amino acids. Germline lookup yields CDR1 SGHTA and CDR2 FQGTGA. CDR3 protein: CASSFPPPSGIDTQYF. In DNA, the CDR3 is TGTGCCAGCAGCTTCCCCCCTCCTAGCGGGATAGATACGCAGTATTTT.

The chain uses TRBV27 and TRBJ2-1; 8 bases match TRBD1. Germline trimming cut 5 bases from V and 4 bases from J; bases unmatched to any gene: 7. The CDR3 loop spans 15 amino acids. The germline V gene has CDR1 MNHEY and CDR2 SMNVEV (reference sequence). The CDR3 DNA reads TGTGCCAGCAGTACACGGGACAGGCGATACAATGAGCAGTTCTTC. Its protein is CASSTRDRRYNEQFF.

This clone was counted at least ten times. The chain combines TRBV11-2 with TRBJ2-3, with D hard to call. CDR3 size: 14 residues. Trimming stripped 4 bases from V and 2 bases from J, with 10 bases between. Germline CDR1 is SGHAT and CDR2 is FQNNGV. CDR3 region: CASSWRSPTDTQYF. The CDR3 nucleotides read TGTGCCAGCAGCTGGCGCTCCCCCACAGATACGCAGTATTTT. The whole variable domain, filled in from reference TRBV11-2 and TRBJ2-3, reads EAGVAQSPRYKIIEKRQSVAFWCNPISGHATLYWYQQILGQGPKLLIQFQNNGVVDDSQLPKDRFSAERLKGVDSTLKIQPAKLEDSAVYLCASSWRSPTDTQYFGPGTRLTVL.

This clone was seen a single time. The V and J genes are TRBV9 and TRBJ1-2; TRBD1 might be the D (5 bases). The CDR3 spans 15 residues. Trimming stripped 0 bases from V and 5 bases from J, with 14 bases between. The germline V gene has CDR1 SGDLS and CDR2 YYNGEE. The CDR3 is CASSVEGRREYGYTF. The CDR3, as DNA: TGTGCCAGCAGCGTAGAGGGGCGTCGTGAGTATGGCTACACCTTC. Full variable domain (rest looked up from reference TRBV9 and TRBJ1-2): DSGVTQTPKHLITATGQRVTLRCSPRSGDLSVYWYQQSLDQGLQFLIQYYNGEERAKGNILERFSAQQFPDLHSELNLSSLELGDSALYFCASSVEGRREYGYTFGSGTRLTVV.

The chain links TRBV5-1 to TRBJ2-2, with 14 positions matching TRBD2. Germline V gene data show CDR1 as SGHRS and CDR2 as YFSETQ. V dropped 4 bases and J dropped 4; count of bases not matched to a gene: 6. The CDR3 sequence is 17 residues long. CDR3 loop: CASSATSGRALTGELFF. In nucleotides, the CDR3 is TGCGCCAGCAGCGCGACTAGCGGGAGGGCCCTCACCGGGGAGCTGTTTTTT.